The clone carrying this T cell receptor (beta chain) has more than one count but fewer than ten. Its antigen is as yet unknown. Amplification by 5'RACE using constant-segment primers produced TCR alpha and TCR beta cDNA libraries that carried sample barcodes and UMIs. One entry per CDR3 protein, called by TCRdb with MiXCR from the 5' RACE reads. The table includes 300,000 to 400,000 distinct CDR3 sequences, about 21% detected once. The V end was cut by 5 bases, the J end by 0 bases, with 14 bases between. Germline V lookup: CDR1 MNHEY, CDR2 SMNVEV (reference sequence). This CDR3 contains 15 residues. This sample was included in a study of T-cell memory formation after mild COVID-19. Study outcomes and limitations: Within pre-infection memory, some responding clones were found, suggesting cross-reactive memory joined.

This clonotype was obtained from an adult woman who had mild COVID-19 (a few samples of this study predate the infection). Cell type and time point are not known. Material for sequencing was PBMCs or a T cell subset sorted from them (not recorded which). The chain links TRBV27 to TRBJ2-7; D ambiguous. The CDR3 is CASSAAMGYSYEQYF. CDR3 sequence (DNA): TGTGCCAGCAGTGCCGCTATGGGGTACTCCTACGAGCAGTACTTC.